The TCR beta chain described here comes from a study of cytomegalovirus exposure and HLA in healthy donors. Whole-study results and caveats: Most TCR sequences were uncommon, yet certain public TCRs appeared in many donors. An Asian-associated ancestry cluster reportedly showed fewer N-insertions than the approximately 600-donor mean in a later analysis. In a later analysis, around 18,000 TCR beta sequences were associated with HLA alleles at 0.05 false discovery rate.

Only one count was recorded for this clone. Its antigen is still unknown. The germline gives CDR1 MNHEY, CDR2 SMNVEV (reference sequence). The length of the CDR3 is 13 residues. V lost 6 bases to trimming and J lost 10 bases, with 16 bases between them. The PCR was carried out with 60 Vbeta primers and 13 Jbeta primers. Repertoires were generated with immunoSEQ multiplex PCR, while TCRdb's copy carries only in-frame clones and drops some. The table records approximately 110,000 clones, 70% of them present only once. The TCR sequence derives from a man aged 35-49 years in good health and CMV-seropositive. The sequenced sample was PBMCs. The genes are TRBV27 and TRBJ2-1; tentative D call: TRBD2 (6 bases). The CDR3 loop is CASSSGREREQFF. The CDR3 DNA follows: TGTGCCAGCAGCTCTGGTCGGGAGCGGGAGCAGTTCTTC.